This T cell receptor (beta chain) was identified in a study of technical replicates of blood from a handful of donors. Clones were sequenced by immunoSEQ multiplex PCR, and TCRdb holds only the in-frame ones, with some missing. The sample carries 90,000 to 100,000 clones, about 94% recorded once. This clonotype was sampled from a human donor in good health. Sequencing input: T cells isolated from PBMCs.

CDR3 nucleotides: TGTGCCAGTAGCCCGGGACAGGGGGGCGAGCAGTACTTC. This codes for CASSPGQGGEQYF. The chain combines TRBV19 with TRBJ2-7; TRBD1 agrees at 11 bases. The CDR3 is made up of 13 amino acids. V trimming: 6 bases; J trimming: 6 bases; junction bases outside the gene matches: 4. The V gene's germline CDR1 is LNHDA and CDR2 SQIVND (reference sequence). The full variable domain, rest sourced from reference TRBV19 and TRBJ2-7, is DGGITQSPKYLFRKEGQNVTLSCEQNLNHDAMYWYRQDPGQGLRLIYYSQIVNDFQKGDIAEGYSVSREKKESFPLTVTSAQKNPTAFYLCASSPGQGGEQYFGPGTRLTVT.